This T cell receptor beta chain was identified in a study of T cell responses to AZD1222 COVID-19 vaccine (dated by TCRdb to the early 2020s). Study-wide context: A total of 233 trial participants underwent TCR sequencing, of whom 200 to 220 had received two doses of AZD1222 and roughly 26 had received two doses of the MenACWY control vaccine. Trial participants were enrolled by age into subgroups of 18-55, 56-69 and 70-plus years, and 148, 28 and 57 TCR-sequenced participants, respectively, were included in these subgroups. The full study reports these points: After two AZD1222 doses, both the breadth and the depth of spike-specific TCRs were significantly higher than at day 0 and than in MenACWY recipients. No day 14 peak-response samples were available, so repertoires were characterized only after the peak T cell response. Conclusions about previously exposed vaccinees are limited, since just 6 or 7 AZD1222 recipients were seropositive for SARS-CoV-2 at baseline. Reportedly, close to half of the unique spike-specific TCRs recognized epitopes lying outside the regions that are mutated in the B.1.351 and B.1.1.7 variants. Most participants were white British and females outnumbered males, and the authors suggested that clonal diversity may have been underestimated. The whole spike protein was spanned by vaccine-associated CD4 TCRs, and dominant responses were seen in regions 160-218 and 743-854. The 56-69-year group was small, and its depth increase did not reach significance, likely because of low power.

In this sample, this clone turned up once. Its binding antigen is unknown. No qualities accompany the bases; no much larger clone lies one base away. In the paper's terms, the time point label means: about 28 days (+/-7) after the second vaccine dose. AZD1222 recipients with second doses at about 4 weeks or about 12 weeks were pooled, because spike-specific TCR depth and breadth did not differ between schedules. Vaccinee samples came from UK trials COV001 and COV002, including a single-blind randomized controlled phase 2/3 trial of AZD1222 (ChAdOx1 nCoV-19) in healthy adults. For TCRbeta chain sequencing, PBMC samples from trial participants were taken at day 0 and at day 28 after the second dose. The germline V and J ends show losses of 5 bases and 7 bases respectively, and no gene match explains 9 bases of the junction. Looking up the germline V gene yields CDR1 SNHLY and CDR2 FYNNEI. Counted from cysteine to phenylalanine, this CDR3 has 15 amino acids. The only DNA kept is the CDR3, 45 bases in frame from the first base.

The CDR3 regions of human TCRbeta chains were analyzed by immunosequencing. The published analysis was carried out like this. TCRs in the repertoires were compared against a reference library of SARS-CoV-2-specific TCRs that had been generated with the MIRA antigen-specificity platform. Breadth was defined as the fraction of unique TCRs that were SARS-CoV-2-associated. Depth was defined as the fraction of total T cells that were SARS-CoV-2-associated. Using the MIRA data, each spike-specific TCR was assigned both to the spike region to which the TCR was reactive and to a CD4 or CD8 class. Log10-transformed breadth and depth values were compared by one-way ANOVA with Sidak's multiple comparisons tests. The table comes from immuneACCESS by way of TCRdb, which keeps in-frame sequences with V and J called. Part of the clones is missing from these tables; in studies checked, under half for an unresolved V gene and the rest for unknown reasons. The V and J calls and clone size come from that table; D and trimming were worked out from the DNA. For this sample the table gives 120,000 or so clones, of which around nine tenths were detected only once. The ten largest account for 15% of the sample.

The rearrangement combines TRBV2 with TRBJ2-2, and 8 junctional nucleotides match TRBD1. The sequenced sample was peripheral blood, obtained 28 days after the second AZD1222 dose. This clonotype originated in an adult who received the AZD1222 COVID-19 vaccine. This receptor has the CDR3 CASSRQGPGGGELFF. The sequenced DNA: TGTGCCAGCAGTCGACAGGGGCCGGGTGGCGGGGAGCTGTTTTTT.